The next 28 T cell receptor beta chains were all read from a single sample in a study of T cell repertoires in cytomegalovirus infection. Each CDR3 protein is one row after TCRdb ran MiXCR on the reads. The sample shows roughly 630,000 distinct CDR3 sequences, approximately 25% of them seen only once. The sample taken for sequencing was CD8+ T cells from PBMCs. These receptors were obtained from a human donor in good health (CMV status not recorded). Some clones in this sample may be carry-over from other donors' samples.

On this clonotype itself: The junction differs from germline at one of its ends, possibly a read error. This rearrangement joins TRBV6-2 or TRBV6-3 to TRBJ2-1; D gene uncertain. The CDR3 has 15 residues. The V gene's germline CDR1 is MNHEY and CDR2 SVGEGT. The DNA for the CDR3 is TGTGGCAGCAACAGTTACGACAACGGGTTGAATGAGCAGTTCTTC. Its protein product is CGSNSYDNGLNEQFF.

On this clonotype itself: A much larger clone lies a single base off, so this may be a read error. The chain joins TRBV24-1 to TRBJ2-2; D is undetermined. The CDR3 extends over 13 amino acids. Germline CDR1 KGHDR, CDR2 SFDVKD. For the CDR3, the DNA is TGTGTCACCAGTGATGTCGATGTCGGGGAGCTGTTTTTT. Translation gives CVTSDVDVGELFF.

The rearrangement links TRBV11-2 to TRBJ2-1; D call uncertain. The CDR3 is 13 amino acids. Germline CDR1 and CDR2: SGHAT and FQNNGV. V was cut by 5 bases and J by 13 bases, with 18 bases left in between. This CDR3 reads CASSLPPGGTQFF. As DNA, the CDR3 is TGTGCCAGCAGCCTCCCCCCGGGCGGCACCCAGTTCTTC.

This rearrangement joins TRBV27 to TRBJ2-3; TRBD2 aligns across 12 bases. The junction had 6 bases not matched to a gene; V was cut back by 5 bases and J by 6 bases. Germline CDR1 reads MNHEY; CDR2 reads SMNVEV (reference sequence). The CDR3 spans 15 residues. The CDR3 loop reads CASSGLAGGRDTQYF. The CDR3 nucleotides are TGTGCCAGCAGTGGCCTAGCGGGGGGGCGTGATACGCAGTATTTT.

Written as DNA, the CDR3 is TGTGCCACCAGTGTCACTAGCGGGGGATCAGAGACCCAGTACTTC. Encoded protein: CATSVTSGGSETQYF. The V and J genes are TRBV24-1 and TRBJ2-5; 11 bases map to TRBD2. The CDR3 totals 15 residues. CDR1 KGHDR and CDR2 SFDVKD come from the germline V gene. After removal of 5 bases from V and 4 bases from J, the junction contained 5 bases not matched to a gene.

This clonotype was counted between two and nine times. The genes are TRBV23-1 and TRBJ2-1; D may be TRBD2 (7 bases). TRBV23-1 is noted as an ORF with a role that remains uncertain. The germline V and J ends were trimmed by 1 base and 0 bases, with 13 bases remaining between them. The CDR3 sequence is 17 residues long. This CDR3 reads CASSQWGGDNSYNEQFF. CDR3 bases: TGCGCCAGCAGTCAATGGGGGGGGGACAACTCCTACAATGAGCAGTTCTTC.

There are many counts of this clonotype. The CDR3 loop reads CASSLEGTVKGQETQYF. CDR3 coding DNA: TGTGCCAGCAGCTTAGAGGGGACGGTTAAGGGCCAAGAGACCCAGTACTTC. The rearrangement uses TRBV7-2 and TRBJ2-5; D might be TRBD1 or TRBD2, each matching 5 bases. The V gene's germline CDR1 is SGHTA and CDR2 FQGNSA. CDR3 length: 17 residues. Trimming stripped 1 base from V and 1 base from J, with 16 bases between.

This sequence joins TRBV28 and TRBJ1-3, with a weak D call TRBD1 (5 bases). Germline V gene data show CDR1 as MDHEN and CDR2 as SYDVKM. CDR3 size: 13 residues. The CDR3 bases are TGTGCGAGCGGGGCCCTCTCTGGAAACACCATATATTTT. It encodes CASGALSGNTIYF.

The chain links TRBV6-2 or TRBV6-3 to TRBJ2-1; tentatively, D is TRBD2 (5 bases). Trimming took off 7 bases at V and 4 bases at J, with 14 bases between the two ends. CDR3 length: 14 amino acids. From germline, CDR1 is MNHEY and CDR2 SVGEGT. This CDR3 is CASNPGSIYNEQFF. The CDR3 region has the DNA TGTGCCAGCAATCCGGGATCCATATACAATGAGCAGTTCTTC.

This clonotype was seen at least ten times. The chain uses TRBV7-9 and TRBJ1-4, with 8 positions matching TRBD1. Germline V gives CDR1 SEHNR, CDR2 FQNEAQ (reference sequence). The CDR3 extends over 14 amino acids. Losses at the gene ends were 5 bases for V and 10 bases for J; bases not matched to a gene: 9. CDR3 sequence: CASSPRGQVGKLFF. As DNA, the CDR3 is TGTGCCAGCAGCCCTCGGGGACAGGTCGGAAAACTGTTTTTT.

The sample holds many counts of this clonotype. The V gene is TRBV28, the J gene TRBJ2-3, with D perhaps matching TRBD1 (6 bases). Germline assignment: CDR1 MDHEN and CDR2 SYDVKM. The CDR3 is 17 residues long. Trimming removed 4 bases from V and 2 bases from J, with 19 bases in between. The CDR3 loop reads CASSSVVGRGPTDTQYF. Written as DNA, the CDR3 is TGTGCCAGCAGTTCCGTCGTTGGCAGGGGCCCCACAGATACGCAGTATTTT.

The J gene is TRBJ1-6, the V gene TRBV7-9; D not resolved. The length of the CDR3 is 14 residues. Germline-derived CDR1 and CDR2 are SEHNR and FQNEAQ (reference sequence). The ends were cut back, 4 bases at V and 7 bases at J, with 11 bases in the middle. The CDR3 reads CASSSPRLNSPLHF. In DNA, the CDR3 is TGTGCCAGCAGCTCCCCTAGGTTGAATTCACCCCTCCACTTT.

This clonotype was counted ten times or more. The chain couples TRBV4-1 to TRBJ1-4; 7 bases are shared with TRBD1. Looked up from germline, CDR1 is MGHRA and CDR2 is YSYEKL. Trimming at V came to 0 bases and at J to 4 bases, leaving 5 bases not matched to a gene. The CDR3 is 16 residues long. The CDR3 DNA follows: TGCGCCAGCAGCCAAGATCTGGGGACAGTTAATGAAAAACTGTTTTTT. Protein product: CASSQDLGTVNEKLFF.

The gene calls are TRBV7-9 and TRBJ1-2, with TRBD1 matching over 9 bases. The CDR3 runs 15 residues. Germline CDR1 reads SEHNR; CDR2 reads FQNEAQ (reference sequence). Trimming at V came to 4 bases and at J to 2 bases, leaving 5 bases not matched to a gene. CDR3 nucleotides: TGTGCCAGCAGCTCAGCCGGGACAGGGAACTATGGCTACACCTTC. This translates into CASSSAGTGNYGYTF.

The sample holds many counts of this clonotype. In DNA, the CDR3 is TGTGCCAGCAGTCCTACCCCGGCGGCGCAGTATTTT. This codes for CASSPTPAAQYF. The chain joins TRBV7-9 to TRBJ2-3; no firm D call. CDR3 length: 12 amino acids. The ends were cut back, 6 bases at V and 10 bases at J, with 14 bases in the middle. From germline, CDR1 is SEHNR and CDR2 FQNEAQ (reference sequence).

The chain links TRBV10-3 to TRBJ1-4; D gene unclear. CDR3 length: 13 amino acids. Per the germline V gene, CDR1 is ENHRY and CDR2 is SYGVKD. Trimming cost V 5 bases and J 8 bases, with 12 bases left between them. The CDR3 is CAISPHDGEKLFF. The CDR3 nucleotides read TGTGCCATCAGTCCCCACGACGGCGAAAAACTGTTTTTT.

About this clonotype itself: Relative to the germline gene, one junction end is altered; a read error may explain this. J is TRBJ1-1 and V is TRBV5-1; D remains unclear. Germline assignment: CDR1 SGHRS and CDR2 YFSETQ. This CDR3 has 15 amino acids. The CDR3 is CAISSSAGENTEAFF. The CDR3 DNA reads as TGCGCCATCAGCTCCTCGGCTGGGGAGAACACTGAAGCTTTCTTT. The variable domain in full, completed from reference TRBV5-1 and TRBJ1-1, reads KAGVTQTPRYLIKTRGQQVTLSCSPISGHRSVSWYQQTPGQGLQFLFEYFSETQRNKGNFPGRFSGRQFSNSRSEMNVSTLELGDSALYLCAISSSAGENTEAFFGQGTRLTVV.

V usage is TRBV6-5 and J usage is TRBJ1-5, with 8 nucleotides matching TRBD1. The V and J ends lost 4 bases and 2 bases, in that order; junction bases with no gene match: 7. From germline, CDR1 is MNHEY and CDR2 SVGAGI. CDR3 length: 16 residues. CDR3 DNA: TGTGCCAGCAGTTCCACAGGGGGACTGGGCAATCAGCCCCAGCATTTT. Residues: CASSSTGGLGNQPQHF.

The J gene is TRBJ2-7, the V gene TRBV7-9; D is uncertain. This CDR3 has 13 amino acids. V was shortened by 9 bases and J by 1 base, with 13 bases between the two germline ends. Germline V CDR1 and CDR2: SEHNR, FQNEAQ (reference sequence). CDR3 in amino acids: CASEGISSYEQYV. The CDR3 DNA is TGTGCCAGTGAAGGGATTTCTTCCTACGAGCAGTACGTC.

This chain connects TRBV19 to TRBJ2-5; a weak D match, TRBD2 (5 bases). The CDR3 is made up of 14 amino acids. Germline assignment: CDR1 LNHDA and CDR2 SQIVND (reference sequence). Trimming shortened V by 1 base and J by 2 bases, and 8 bases separated the two germline ends. CDR3 nucleotides: TGTGCCAGTAGTATAGGAGGGCAGCAAGAGACCCAGTACTTC. It specifies CASSIGGQQETQYF.

In its sample, this clonotype was seen a few times. The gene calls are TRBV19 and TRBJ1-5; perhaps TRBD1 as D (5 bases). The CDR3 is 16 amino acids. V was clipped by 5 bases and J by 0 bases, with 14 bases between them. Germline lookup yields CDR1 LNHDA and CDR2 SQIVND (reference sequence). The CDR3 loop reads CASSGAEIYSNQPQHF. For the CDR3, the DNA is TGTGCCAGTAGTGGGGCAGAGATTTATAGCAATCAGCCCCAGCATTTT.

The V and J genes are TRBV29-1 and TRBJ2-1; the D is unclear. The germline gives CDR1 SQVTM, CDR2 ANQGSEA. V was pared by 3 bases and J by 0 bases, with 15 bases between. This CDR3 has 16 amino acids. The CDR3 sequence: CSVDPVVRTSYNEQFF. The CDR3 bases are TGCAGCGTTGACCCGGTGGTAAGGACCTCCTACAATGAGCAGTTCTTC.

The rearrangement joins TRBV6-6 to TRBJ2-2; 9 nucleotides line up with TRBD1. The CDR3 is 15 residues long. Germline V gene lookup returns CDR1 MNHNY and CDR2 SVGAGI (reference sequence). V dropped 5 bases and J dropped 6; count of bases not matched to a gene: 7. Written as DNA, the CDR3 is TGTGCCAGCAGTCCGGACAGGGGCCAGCCCGGGGAGCTGTTTTTT. This codes for CASSPDRGQPGELFF.

This clonotype was seen only a few times. The chain is built from TRBV20-1 and TRBJ2-3; D might be TRBD1 (5 bases). V was cut by 3 bases and J by 4 bases, with 14 bases left in between. The germline V gene encodes CDR1 DFQATT and CDR2 SNEGSKA (reference sequence). The CDR3 contains 14 residues. Written as DNA, the CDR3 is TGCAGTGCTAGTGAGGAGACAGACTCAGATACGCAGTATTTT. Translating it yields CSASEETDSDTQYF.

This chain uses TRBV6-5 with TRBJ1-1; D is unclear. This CDR3 comprises 14 residues. Germline lookup yields CDR1 MNHEY and CDR2 SVGAGI. V lost 2 bases and J 5 bases, leaving 12 bases between the germline ends. CDR3 loop: CASSYGAVGTEAFF. CDR3 nucleotide sequence: TGTGCCAGCAGTTACGGTGCAGTGGGTACTGAAGCTTTCTTT.

This chain uses TRBV7-6 with TRBJ1-1; TRBD1 agrees at 7 bases. This CDR3 comprises 14 residues. The germline V gene encodes CDR1 SGHVS and CDR2 FNYEAQ. V was pared by 4 bases and J by 7 bases, with 9 bases of the junction left unmatched. The CDR3, as DNA: TGTGCCAGCAGCTACCTCCGGGACAGCATTGAAGCTTTCTTT. It is translated as CASSYLRDSIEAFF.

A word on this clonotype: This may be a read error, as it is one base from a much larger clone. The gene calls are TRBV28 and TRBJ1-2; a weak D match, TRBD1 (5 bases). This CDR3 is 16 amino acids long. Germline V gene data show CDR1 as MDHEN and CDR2 as SYDVKM. The V end was cut by 1 base, the J end by 6 bases, with 18 bases between. The CDR3 spells CASSLYRGSHWDGYTF. The CDR3 DNA follows: TGTGCCAGCAGTTTATACCGGGGGAGCCACTGGGATGGCTACACCTTC.

This clonotype was seen repeatedly, ten times or more. V is TRBV6-2 or TRBV6-3 and J is TRBJ2-1; D may match TRBD1 or TRBD2 (5 bases each). Trimming cost V 6 bases and J 9 bases, with 9 bases left between them. The germline CDR1 and CDR2 sequences are MNHEY and SVGEGT. This CDR3 is 11 amino acids long. Written as DNA, the CDR3 is TGTGCCAGCAGCTACGGGACTGAGCAGTTCTTC. This codes for CASSYGTEQFF.